These T cell receptor beta chains were read from a single sample in a study of T cell changes during pregnancy in multiple sclerosis. Sequencing was performed with immunoSEQ multiplex PCR; in TCRdb, only in-frame clones are kept and a portion is missing. Here the sample spans about 44,000 clones, about 96% being singletons. The source material was peripheral blood, sampled in the second trimester of pregnancy. Source of these receptors: a female donor with multiple sclerosis, enrolled in a pregnancy study. Both conserved end residues are part of each CDR3. The D gene is left open where the match is weak. The size field is filled for only some rows; it gives once, few, many or a size class.

abundance	v_gene	j_gene	d_gene	CDR3aa	CDR3nt
-	TRBV6-5	TRBJ2-7	-	CASVPPGSYEQYF	TGTGCCAGCGTACCTCCAGGCTCCTACGAGCAGTACTTC
-	TRBV19	TRBJ1-5	-	CASSIDPYQPQHF	TGTGCCAGTAGTATAGACCCCTATCAGCCCCAGCATTTT
-	TRBV7-6	TRBJ2-2	TRBD2	CASSFGTTNTGELFF	TGTGCCAGCAGCTTCGGGACTACCAACACCGGGGAGCTGTTTTTT
-	TRBV7-9	TRBJ2-5	-	CASSSGPWRGETQYF	TGTGCCAGCAGTTCCGGGCCCTGGAGGGGAGAGACCCAGTACTTC
-	TRBV6-6	TRBJ1-2	-	CASSPTGDPSYGYTF	TGTGCCAGCAGTCCAACGGGGGATCCCAGCTATGGCTACACCTTC
-	TRBV5-1	TRBJ1-5	-	CASSLERNQPQHF	TGCGCCAGCAGCTTGGAACGGAATCAGCCCCAGCATTTT
-	TRBV7-3	TRBJ2-1	TRBD1	CASSRRDRGTNEQFF	TGTGCCAGCAGCCGGCGGGACAGGGGTACGAATGAGCAGTTCTTC
-	TRBV5-1	TRBJ2-1	TRBD2	CASSPFPSGSYNEQFF	TGCGCCAGCAGCCCTTTTCCTAGCGGCTCCTACAATGAGCAGTTCTTC
-	TRBV30	TRBJ1-4	-	CAWSGSGNEKLFF	TGTGCCTGGAGTGGGAGTGGTAATGAAAAACTGTTTTTT
-	TRBV18	TRBJ2-2	-	CASSFNTGELFF	TGTGCCAGCTCCTTTAACACCGGGGAGCTGTTTTTT
-	TRBV5-1	TRBJ1-2	TRBD1	CASSPGQGADGYTF	TGCGCCAGCAGCCCGGGACAGGGGGCAGATGGCTACACCTTC
-	TRBV19	TRBJ1-5	-	CASSIERAGRDQPQHF	TGTGCCAGTAGTATAGAAAGGGCAGGGCGTGATCAGCCCCAGCATTTT
-	TRBV19	TRBJ2-7	-	CASSRMDRYEQYF	TGTGCCAGTAGTAGAATGGACAGATACGAGCAGTACTTC
-	TRBV7-9	TRBJ2-5	TRBD1	CASSLGGQGAETQYF	TGTGCCAGCAGCTTAGGGGGACAGGGGGCGGAGACCCAGTACTTC
-	TRBV6-4	TRBJ2-1	-	CASSADLGAHYEQFF	TGTGCCAGCAGTGCGGACTTGGGAGCGCATTATGAGCAGTTCTTC
-	TRBV19	TRBJ2-2	TRBD2	CASSISGGRNTGELFF	TGTGCCAGTAGTATCTCGGGGGGAAGGAACACCGGGGAGCTGTTTTTT
-	TRBV28	TRBJ1-5	-	CASSSLTGYQPQHF	TGTGCCAGCAGTTCACTGACAGGATATCAGCCCCAGCATTTT
-	TRBV12-5	TRBJ2-1	TRBD2	CASGPDLAGARNEQFF	TGTGCTAGTGGTCCGGATCTAGCGGGAGCCCGCAATGAGCAGTTCTTC
-	TRBV5-1	TRBJ2-7	TRBD2	CASSLTSGTYEQYF	TGCGCCAGCAGCTTGACTAGCGGGACCTACGAGCAGTACTTC
once	TRBV28	TRBJ1-2	-	CASSLSQQGGGYTF	TGTGCCAGCAGTTTATCCCAACAGGGTGGTGGCTACACCTTC
-	TRBV28	TRBJ2-7	TRBD1	CARFRDRLSRSSYEQYF	TGTGCCAGATTCCGGGACAGGTTATCAAGAAGCTCCTACGAGCAGTACTTC
-	TRBV5-4	TRBJ2-4	TRBD2	CASSSRTSGNIQYF	TGTGCCAGCAGCTCTCGGACTAGCGGAAACATTCAGTACTTC
-	TRBV6-4	TRBJ1-2	-	CASSDGLYGYTF	TGTGCCAGCAGTGACGGACTCTATGGCTACACCTTC
-	TRBV29-1	TRBJ1-1	-	CSVAVLGTEAFF	TGCAGCGTTGCGGTCCTAGGTACTGAAGCTTTCTTT
-	TRBV4-1	TRBJ2-7	TRBD2	CASSLSSGLSYEQYF	TGCGCCAGCAGCCTATCTAGCGGGCTATCCTACGAGCAGTACTTC
-	TRBV6-5	TRBJ2-3	TRBD1	CASSSQGIADTQYF	TGTGCCAGCAGTTCACAGGGGATTGCGGATACGCAGTATTTT